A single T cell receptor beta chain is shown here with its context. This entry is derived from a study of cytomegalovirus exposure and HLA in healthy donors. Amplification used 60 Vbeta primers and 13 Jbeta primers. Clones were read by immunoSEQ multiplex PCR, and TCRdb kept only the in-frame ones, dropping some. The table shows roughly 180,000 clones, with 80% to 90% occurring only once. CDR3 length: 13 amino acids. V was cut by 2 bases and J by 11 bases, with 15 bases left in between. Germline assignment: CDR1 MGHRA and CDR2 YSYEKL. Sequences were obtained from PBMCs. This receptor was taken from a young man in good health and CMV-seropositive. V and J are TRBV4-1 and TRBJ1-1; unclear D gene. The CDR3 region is CASSQRLGGEAFF. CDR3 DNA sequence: TGCGCCAGCAGCCAACGCCTGGGTGGGGAGGCTTTCTTT.